This record looks at one TCR beta chain sequence and its context. Its antigen is still unknown. It is unclear where the CDR3 begins or ends on the DNA, so no DNA is shown, and the CDR3 is as TCRdb lists it. The entry originates in a study of shared clonotypes between healthy human individuals. Study-level points and caveats: Clonotype sharing among donors likely depends on sequencing depth.

In the naive CD8 group, cells lacked CD45RO and were positively selected for CCR7, so terminally differentiated effector memory CD45RA+ cells were left out. Per germline, CDR1 ENHRY and CDR2 SYGVKD. With termini counted, the CDR3 has 16 amino acids. Across several immunoSEQ plates, the genomic DNA of each subset was split evenly. The table came from immunoSEQ multiplex PCR; TCRdb's copy has only in-frame clones and leaves some out. The data hold about 2 million clones, with about 95% observed a single time. This receptor was taken from a man aged 18 to 30 in good health. J is TRBJ2-4 and V is TRBV10-3. Sequencing was carried out using naive CD8+ T cells sorted from blood. CDR3 loop: CAISSGQGTEKNIQYF.